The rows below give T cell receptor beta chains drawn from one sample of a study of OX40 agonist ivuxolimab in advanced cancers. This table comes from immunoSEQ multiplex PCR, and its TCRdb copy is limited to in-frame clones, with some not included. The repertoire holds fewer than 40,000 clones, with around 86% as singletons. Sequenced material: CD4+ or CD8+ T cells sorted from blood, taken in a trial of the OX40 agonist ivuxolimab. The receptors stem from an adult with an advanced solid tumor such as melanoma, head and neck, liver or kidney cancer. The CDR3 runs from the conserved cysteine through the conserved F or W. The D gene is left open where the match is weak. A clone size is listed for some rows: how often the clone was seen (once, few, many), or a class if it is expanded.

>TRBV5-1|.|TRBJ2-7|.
TGCGCCAGCAGCCCCCGGGTGTCTGTGACGGGGACCTACGAGCAGTACTTC
CASSPRVSVTGTYEQYF
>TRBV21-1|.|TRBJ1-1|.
TGTGCCAGCAGCAAAGAGTCCAGGGTCCCAAACACTGAAGCTTTCTTT
CASSKESRVPNTEAFF
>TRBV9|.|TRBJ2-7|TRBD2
TGTGCCAGCAGCGCGGGACTAGCGGGACCGGACGAGCAGTACTTC
CASSAGLAGPDEQYF
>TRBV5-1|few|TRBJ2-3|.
TGCGCCAGCAGCTTGGGTGGGGGCGCTGCGTCAGATACGCAGTATTTT
CASSLGGGAASDTQYF
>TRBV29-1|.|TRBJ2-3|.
TGCAGCGTTGATGGACAGCCCGGCACAGATACGCAGTATTTT
CSVDGQPGTDTQYF
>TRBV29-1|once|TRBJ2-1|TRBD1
TGCAGCGTTTGGCAGGGGGACAATGAGCAGTTCTTC
CSVWQGDNEQFF
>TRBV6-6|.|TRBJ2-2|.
TGTGCCAGCAAGGGACTTAACACCGGGGAGCTGTTTTTT
CASKGLNTGELFF
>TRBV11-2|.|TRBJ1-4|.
TGTGCCAGCGGGAATGAAAAACTGTTTTTT
CASGNEKLFF
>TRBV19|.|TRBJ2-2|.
TGTGCCAGTAGTAAAGGAGCGGAGTTGAACACCGGGGAGCTGTTTTTT
CASSKGAELNTGELFF
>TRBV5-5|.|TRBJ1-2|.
TGTGCCAGCAGCTTGGGGTGGACCGCCGATTATGGCTACACCTTC
CASSLGWTADYGYTF
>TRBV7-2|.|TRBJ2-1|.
TGTGCCAGCAGCTTAGATCCAGATGCGAATGAGCAGTTCTTC
CASSLDPDANEQFF
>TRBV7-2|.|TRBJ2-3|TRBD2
TGTGCCAGCAGTGCACCCAGCGGGGGAACAGATACGCAGTATTTT
CASSAPSGGTDTQYF
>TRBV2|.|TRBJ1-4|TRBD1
TGTGCCAGCACTGAGGCGGGACAGGGTAATGAAAAACTGTTTTTT
CASTEAGQGNEKLFF
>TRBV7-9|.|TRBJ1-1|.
TGTGCCAGCAGCTTAGTTTGGTCATATGAAGCTTTCTTT
CASSLVWSYEAFF
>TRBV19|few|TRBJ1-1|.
TGTGCCAGTAGCCCAATTCTCTTGAACACTGAAGCTTTCTTT
CASSPILLNTEAFF
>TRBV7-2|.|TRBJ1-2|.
TGTGCCAGCAGCCCGACCTGGACAATTAACTATGGCTACACCTTC
CASSPTWTINYGYTF
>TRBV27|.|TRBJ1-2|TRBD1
TGTGCCAGCAGTTTTTCCGGACAGGGCTATGGCTACACCTTC
CASSFSGQGYGYTF
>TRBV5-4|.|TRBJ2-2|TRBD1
TGTGCCAGCAGCTCTGGGACAGGGGGCACCGGGGAGCTGTTTTTT
CASSSGTGGTGELFF
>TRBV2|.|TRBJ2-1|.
TGTGCCAGCAGTGTGGGGGGTACGTTCTTC
CASSVGGTFF
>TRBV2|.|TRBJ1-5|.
TGTGCCAGCAGGTCCAGAGAGGTTAGCAATCAGCCCCAGCATTTT
CASRSREVSNQPQHF
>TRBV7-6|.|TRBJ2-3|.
TGTGCCAGCAGCTCGGGGTTTACGCAGTATTTT
CASSSGFTQYF
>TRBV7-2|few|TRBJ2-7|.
TGTGCCAGCAGCTACTGGGGAGGCCACGAGCAGTACTTC
CASSYWGGHEQYF
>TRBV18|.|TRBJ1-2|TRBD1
TGTGCCAGCTCACCGGGACAGGGTAATGGCTACACCTTC
CASSPGQGNGYTF
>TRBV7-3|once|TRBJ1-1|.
TGTGCCAGCAGCTTACAAACGAACACTGAAGCTTTCTTT
CASSLQTNTEAFF
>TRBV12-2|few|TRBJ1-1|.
TGTGCAAGTCGCTTAATACAGGGGAACACTGAAGCTTTCTTT
CASRLIQGNTEAFF
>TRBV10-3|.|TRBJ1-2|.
TGTGCCATCAACCCGACAAAAAGTGGCTATGGCTACACCTTC
CAINPTKSGYGYTF
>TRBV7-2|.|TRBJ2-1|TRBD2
TGTGCCAGCAGCTTGGGTAGCGGGAGTCAGTACAATGAGCAGTTCTTC
CASSLGSGSQYNEQFF
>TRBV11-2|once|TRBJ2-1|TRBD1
TGTGCCAGCAGCTTAGTAGCGGGACAGGGGTACAATGAGCAGTTCTTC
CASSLVAGQGYNEQFF
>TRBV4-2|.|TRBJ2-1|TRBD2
TGTGCCAGCAGCCGTCGGACTAGCGGGGGGGCAGACGGTGAGCAGTTCTTC
CASSRRTSGGADGEQFF
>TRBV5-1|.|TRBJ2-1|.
TGCGCCAGCAGCTTGGATCCGGGCCCTTATGGGGAGCAGTTCTTC
CASSLDPGPYGEQFF
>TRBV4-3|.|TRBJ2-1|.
TGCGCCAGCAGCCAGGGACATTCCAATGAGCAGTTCTTC
CASSQGHSNEQFF
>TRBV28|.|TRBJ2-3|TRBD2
TGTGCCAGCAGTCTATACGGATGGACTAGCGGGAACCACACAGATACGCAGTATTTT
CASSLYGWTSGNHTDTQYF
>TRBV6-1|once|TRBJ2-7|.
TGTGCCAGCAGTGAAGCTCGACAGGTTACCTACGAGCAGTACTTC
CASSEARQVTYEQYF
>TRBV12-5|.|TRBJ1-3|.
TGTGCTAGTGGTTTGAAGGACACCATATATTTT
CASGLKDTIYF
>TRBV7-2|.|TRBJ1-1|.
TGTGCCAGCGCCAAGGGCGGATGGCCGGCTGAAGCTTTCTTT
CASAKGGWPAEAFF
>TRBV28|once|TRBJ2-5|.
TGTGCCAGCAGTCCTACCGGGCCTTATTCTGTAAAGACCCAGTACTTC
CASSPTGPYSVKTQYF
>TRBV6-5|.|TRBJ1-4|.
TGTGCCAGCAGTTTAGGGACATTCGGAAAACTGTTTTTT
CASSLGTFGKLFF
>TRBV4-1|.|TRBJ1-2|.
.
CASSQDWGTGATF
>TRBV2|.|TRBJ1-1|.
TGTGCCAGCAGTGGGGCAAGGAACACTGAAGCTTTCTTT
CASSGARNTEAFF
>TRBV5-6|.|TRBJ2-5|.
TGTGCCAGCAGCTTGGTGACCAAAGAGACCCAGTACTTC
CASSLVTKETQYF
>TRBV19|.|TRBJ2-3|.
TGTGCCAGTAGAAGGGACGAGGTTGCGCAGTATTTT
CASRRDEVAQYF
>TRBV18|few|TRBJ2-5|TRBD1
TGTGCCAGCTCACCAGGGACAGGAGAGACCCAGTACTTC
CASSPGTGETQYF
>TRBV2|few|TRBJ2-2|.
TGTGCCAGCAGTTTAAGTATCGGGAACACCGGGGAGCTGTTTTTT
CASSLSIGNTGELFF
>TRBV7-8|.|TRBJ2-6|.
TGTGCCAGCGTCCCGGGACGTACATCTGGGGCCAACGTCCTGACTTTC
CASVPGRTSGANVLTF
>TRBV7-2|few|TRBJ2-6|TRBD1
TGTGCCAGCAGCCCCTACGGATTAGGGGGCGCAGGTGGGGCCAACGTCCTGACTTTC
CASSPYGLGGAGGANVLTF
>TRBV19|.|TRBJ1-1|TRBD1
TGTGCCAGTAGTTTCGGACAGGGGTACATGACTGAAGCTTTCTTT
CASSFGQGYMTEAFF
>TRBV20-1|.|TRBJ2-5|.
TGCAGTGCCTCCTTTCCCGGGACCCAGTACTTC
CSASFPGTQYF
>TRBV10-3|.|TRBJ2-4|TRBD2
TGTGCCATCAGTGAGGGACTAGCAGTGGCCATTCAGTACTTC
CAISEGLAVAIQYF
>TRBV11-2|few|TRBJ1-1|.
TGTGCCAGCGGGGGGCTGAGGGGCCGGGACACTGAAGCTTTCTTT
CASGGLRGRDTEAFF
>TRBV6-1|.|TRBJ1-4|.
TGTGCCAGCGGGGCTCGGCGGGAAAAACTGTTTTTT
CASGARREKLFF
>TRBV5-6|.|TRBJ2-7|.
TGTGCCAGCAGCTTGGGTACAGGTGGGCCGTACTTC
CASSLGTGGPYF
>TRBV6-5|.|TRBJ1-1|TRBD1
TGTGCCAGCAGTTACTCGCTTGGACAGGGGGCTGAAGCTTTCTTT
CASSYSLGQGAEAFF
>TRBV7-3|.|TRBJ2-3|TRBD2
TGTGCCAGCAGCCCGATGCGGGGGACAGATACGCAGTATTTT
CASSPMRGTDTQYF
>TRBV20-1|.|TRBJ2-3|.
TGCAGTTTCCTCGCCCCGGGTACGCAGTATTTT
CSFLAPGTQYF
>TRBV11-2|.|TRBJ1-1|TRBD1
TGTGCCAGCAGCTTAGATGGAGGACAGGTCAACACTGAAGCTTTCTTT
CASSLDGGQVNTEAFF
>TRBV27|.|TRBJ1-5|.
TGTGCCAGCAGTTCTACCAAAGGACGTGTTCAGCCCCAGCATTTT
CASSSTKGRVQPQHF
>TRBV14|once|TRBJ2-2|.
TGTGCCAGCAGCCAAGTTAGCGTGAACACCGGGGAGCTGTTTTTT
CASSQVSVNTGELFF
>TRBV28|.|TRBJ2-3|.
TGTGCCAGCCCTCCTAGCGACAGGGATGGGGCGGGAGATACGCAGTATTTT
CASPPSDRDGAGDTQYF
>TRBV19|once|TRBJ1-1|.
TGTGCCAGTAGTCCCCGGGGGGCGAGGAACACTGAAGCTTTCTTT
CASSPRGARNTEAFF